These T cell receptor beta chains were read from a single sample in a study of tumour-infiltrating T cells in Burkitt lymphoma. The data were produced by immunoSEQ multiplex PCR, yet TCRdb's version contains in-frame clones alone and is incomplete. This table has some 1,400 clones, around an eighth appearing once. Sequenced: tumor tissue. These receptor sequences come from a human donor with Burkitt lymphoma. CDR3s include the opening cysteine and the closing phenylalanine or tryptophan. The D gene is left open where the match is weak. The listing skips clone size in some rows; elsewhere it reads once, few, many or a size class.

D gene,clone size,J gene,V gene,CDR3 DNA,CDR3 protein
TRBD2,.,TRBJ2-5,TRBV18,TGTGCCAGCTCACCACCTCGGGGGGGCGAAGAGACCCAGTACTTC,CASSPPRGGEETQYF
.,.,TRBJ1-1,TRBV18,TGTGCCAGCTCAAAAGGACAGAACACTGAAGCTTTCTTT,CASSKGQNTEAFF
.,few,TRBJ1-2,TRBV5-1,TGCGCCAGCAGCTTGGAACAGAGATTCTATGGCTACACCTTC,CASSLEQRFYGYTF
TRBD2,.,TRBJ2-5,TRBV30,TGTGCCTGGAGTATGGGACTAGCAGGAGAGACCCAGTACTTC,CAWSMGLAGETQYF
.,.,TRBJ2-5,TRBV4-1,TGCGCCAGCAGCCTGAGTTCCGGGCCAGGTGAAGAGACCCAGTACTTC,CASSLSSGPGEETQYF
TRBD2,few,TRBJ2-2,TRBV10-3,TGTGCCATCAGACGGGGGGCCGGGGAGCTGTTTTTT,CAIRRGAGELFF
.,.,TRBJ2-2,TRBV7-2,TGTGCCAGCAGCTTAGGTGCAGCGGTAACCGGGGAGCTGTTTTTT,CASSLGAAVTGELFF
.,.,TRBJ1-4,TRBV6-5,TGTGCCAGCAGTTACGGGGAGGGGCGAAGTAATGAAAAACTGTTTTTT,CASSYGEGRSNEKLFF
.,.,TRBJ1-2,TRBV11-2,TGTGCCAGCAGCTTAAATCCCGGTGGCCCCAAGGGCTACACCTTC,CASSLNPGGPKGYTF
.,few,TRBJ2-4,TRBV27,TGTGCCAGCAGCTCGACCGGGTTAGCCAAAAACATTCAGTACTTC,CASSSTGLAKNIQYF
.,.,TRBJ1-1,TRBV9,TGTGCCAGCAGCCCCCCTCAGGGTAAAGCTTTCTTT,CASSPPQGKAFF
TRBD1,.,TRBJ1-1,TRBV29-1,TGCAGCGCTCAGGGGGTAAAGAACACTGAAGCTTTCTTT,CSAQGVKNTEAFF
TRBD1,few,TRBJ1-1,TRBV29-1,TGCAGCGTTGGAGGACAGGTGAACACTGAAGCTTTCTTT,CSVGGQVNTEAFF
TRBD2,.,TRBJ2-3,TRBV5-1,TGCGCCAGCAGCTTGGTGGCTAGCGGGAGGACAGATACGCAGTATTTT,CASSLVASGRTDTQYF
.,once,TRBJ2-6,TRBV28,TGTGCCAGCAGTCTCTTAGTCTTGACACAAAGTCGGGCCAACGTCCTGACTTTC,CASSLLVLTQSRANVLTF
TRBD1,.,TRBJ2-4,TRBV5-5,TGTGCCAGCAGCTGGGACAGGGGATCCCAAAACATTCAGTACTTC,CASSWDRGSQNIQYF
.,few,TRBJ1-4,TRBV6-5,TGTGCCAGCAGCGAGGAAGGGGCAACTAATGAAAAACTGTTTTTT,CASSEEGATNEKLFF
TRBD1,.,TRBJ2-3,TRBV7-3,TGTGCCAGCAGCCCGGCTCCGGGACAGGGGACAGATACGCAGTATTTT,CASSPAPGQGTDTQYF
TRBD2,.,TRBJ2-5,TRBV5-1,TGCGCCAGCAGCTTGGTTGGACAGCGACTAGCGGGGGGCCAGGAACAAGAGACCCAGTACTTC,CASSLVGQRLAGGQEQETQYF
.,.,TRBJ2-3,TRBV29-1,TGCAGCGTTGAAAAGGGGCGCACAGATACGCAGTATTTT,CSVEKGRTDTQYF
.,few,TRBJ2-1,TRBV6-5,.,CASSVAFGTMEFF
.,.,TRBJ1-5,TRBV9,TGTGCCAGCAGCGTAGCCCCACCCCTTCCAAGCCAATATAGCAATCAGCCCCAGCATTTT,CASSVAPPLPSQYSNQPQHF
.,.,TRBJ1-1,TRBV25-1,TGTGCCAGCAGTGGGTCAGGGGTAGGACAGTTGAACACTGAAGCTTTCTTT,CASSGSGVGQLNTEAFF
TRBD1,.,TRBJ1-2,TRBV7-2,TGTGCCAGCAGCGCCGGGACAGGGTATGGCTACACCTTC,CASSAGTGYGYTF
TRBD1,few,TRBJ1-5,TRBV6-4,TGTGCCAGCAGTGACTTGACAGGGGACGGGCAGCCCCAGCATTTT,CASSDLTGDGQPQHF
TRBD1,large,TRBJ2-1,TRBV7-6,TGTGCCAGCAGCTCAACAGGGGGACCCTACAATGAGCAGTTCTTC,CASSSTGGPYNEQFF
.,.,TRBJ2-2,TRBV14,TGTGCCAGCAGGCAAGACGGGGGGAACACCGGGGAGCTGTTTTTT,CASRQDGGNTGELFF
.,.,TRBJ1-1,TRBV19,TGTGCCAGTAGTATAGCCCAGAGCACTGAAGCTTTCTTT,CASSIAQSTEAFF
.,few,TRBJ1-2,TRBV6-5,TGTGCCAGCAGTTACCACGATGGATACTATGGCTACACCTTC,CASSYHDGYYGYTF
.,.,TRBJ2-2,TRBV6-5,TGTGCCAGCAGTTACTCGATAAAGGGAGCCGGGGAGCTGTTTTTT,CASSYSIKGAGELFF
.,few,TRBJ2-2,TRBV5-4,TGTGCCAGCAGCTGGACGGGGGACACCGGGGAGCTGTTTTTT,CASSWTGDTGELFF
.,few,TRBJ1-3,TRBV28,TGTGCCAGCAAGTGGGGACTGGGGACCGGAAACACCATATATTTT,CASKWGLGTGNTIYF
.,few,TRBJ2-2,TRBV14,TGTGCCAGCAGCCAAGATCGGTGGGGACTTAAAACCGGGGAGCTGTTTTTT,CASSQDRWGLKTGELFF
.,hyperexpanded,TRBJ1-1,TRBV7-3,TGTGCCAGCAGCTTTGTCTCGAACACTGAAGCTTTCTTT,CASSFVSNTEAFF
TRBD2,.,TRBJ2-2,TRBV5-1,TGCGCCAGCAGCTTGGCACTAGCGGGGGGGCCGAACACCGGGGAGCTGTTTTTT,CASSLALAGGPNTGELFF
.,few,TRBJ1-2,TRBV6-5,TGTGCCAGCAGTTACAGGGGCTATGGCTACACCTTC,CASSYRGYGYTF
.,few,TRBJ2-5,TRBV27,TGTGCCAGCAGTTTCGCTGGGAAGGGAGAGACCCAGTACTTC,CASSFAGKGETQYF
.,.,TRBJ1-1,TRBV7-3,TGTGCCAGCAGCTCTCAGGGAGGCACTGAAGCTTTCTTT,CASSSQGGTEAFF
.,.,TRBJ1-2,TRBV20-1,TGCAGTGTGCCGGGGAAGCATGGCTACACCTTC,CSVPGKHGYTF
.,large,TRBJ1-5,TRBV19,TGTGCCAGTAGTACACAGAGAGATCAGCCCCAGCATTTT,CASSTQRDQPQHF
TRBD1,few,TRBJ2-1,TRBV15,TGTGCCACCAGCAGGGACAGGGCGGGCAATGAGCAGTTCTTC,CATSRDRAGNEQFF
.,.,TRBJ1-1,TRBV10-3,TGTGCCATCAGTGAGTCCAAAGGGGTTCGGGCTGAAGCTTTCTTT,CAISESKGVRAEAFF
.,.,TRBJ1-1,TRBV14,TGTGCCAGCAGCCAAGCGCAATACACTGAAGCTTTCTTT,CASSQAQYTEAFF
.,.,TRBJ1-5,TRBV2,TGTGCCAGCAGCGCTTGGGGGAATCAGCCCCAGCATTTT,CASSAWGNQPQHF
.,large,TRBJ1-1,TRBV5-8,TGTGCCAGCAGCTTCCGGAACACTGAAGCTTTCTTT,CASSFRNTEAFF
.,.,TRBJ2-3,TRBV11-2,TGTGCCAGCAGCCCCGGGCCCTCAGACACAGATACGCAGTATTTT,CASSPGPSDTDTQYF
.,few,TRBJ1-2,TRBV28,TGTGCCAGCAGTTTATCGGAGGGTGGCTACACCTTC,CASSLSEGGYTF
.,.,TRBJ1-1,TRBV19,TGTGCCAGTAGTGTTAGGATCGCCACTGAAGCTTTCTTT,CASSVRIATEAFF
.,.,TRBJ2-2,TRBV6-5,TGTGCCAGCAGTTATTTTGGGGACAACACCGGGGAGCTGTTTTTT,CASSYFGDNTGELFF
.,.,TRBJ2-1,TRBV11-2,TGTGCCAGCAGCTTCACACTCGGGAGCTCCTACAATGAGCAGTTCTTC,CASSFTLGSSYNEQFF
.,.,TRBJ2-6,TRBV15,TGTGCCACCAGCCCTACCCGGTATGGGGCCAACGTCCTGACTTTC,CATSPTRYGANVLTF
.,.,TRBJ1-5,TRBV6-1,TGTGCCAGCAGTGAAGGCATCAATCAGCCCCAGCATTTT,CASSEGINQPQHF
.,few,TRBJ1-4,TRBV4-3,TGCGCCAGCAGCCATGTTTCGGGACCAACTAATGAAAAACTGTTTTTT,CASSHVSGPTNEKLFF